This T cell receptor (beta chain) was obtained from a study of CD8 T cells in ankylosing spondylitis. Whole-study results and caveats: For ankylosing spondylitis blood, a TCR beta motif of 8 or 9 highly homologous variants appeared characteristic.

This clonotype occurred many times. Its target is not known. The CDR3 covers 16 residues. Germline V gene data show CDR1 as KGHDR and CDR2 as SFDVKD. Trimming took 4 bases from V and 5 from J; bases not matched to a gene: 6. Via MiXCR, TCRdb re-called the 5' RACE reads, giving one row per CDR3 protein. Counted here are 200,000 to 250,000 distinct CDR3 sequences, approximately 7.3% occurring once; the ten biggest clones make up approximately 15%. The receptor comes from a male donor with ankylosing spondylitis. Material for sequencing was blood, either unsorted or a sorted T cell fraction (not recorded which). The J gene is TRBJ2-3, the V gene TRBV24-1, with 12 bases that match TRBD2. The CDR3 loop reads CATSDYGTSGLDTQYF. The CDR3 DNA reads as TGTGCCACCAGTGACTATGGGACTAGCGGGTTAGATACGCAGTATTTT.